Listed here is a single TCR beta chain. The sample comes from a study of cytomegalovirus exposure and HLA in healthy donors. Study at large: Genetic ancestry analysis placed around four fifths of the 300 to 500 donors that were genotyped in the Caucasian-associated cluster.

A multiplex PCR was run with 60 Vbeta primers and 13 Jbeta primers. Using immunoSEQ multiplex PCR, the repertoire was profiled, and TCRdb retains in-frame clones only, with some absent. This sample has about 160,000 clones, with about 83% found just once. The CDR3 is 16 residues long. Germline V CDR1 and CDR2: SGHNT, YENEEA. J gave up 6 bases and V 6 bases, and 13 bases lay outside the gene matches. Sequenced sample: PBMCs. The chain recombines TRBV11-3 with TRBJ2-1; 8 bases agree with TRBD1. The TCR originated in a young woman in good health and CMV-seronegative. Here the CDR3 reads CASSTYQGALINEQFF. The CDR3 bases are TGTGCCAGCAGTACCTATCAGGGGGCCTTAATCAATGAGCAGTTCTTC.